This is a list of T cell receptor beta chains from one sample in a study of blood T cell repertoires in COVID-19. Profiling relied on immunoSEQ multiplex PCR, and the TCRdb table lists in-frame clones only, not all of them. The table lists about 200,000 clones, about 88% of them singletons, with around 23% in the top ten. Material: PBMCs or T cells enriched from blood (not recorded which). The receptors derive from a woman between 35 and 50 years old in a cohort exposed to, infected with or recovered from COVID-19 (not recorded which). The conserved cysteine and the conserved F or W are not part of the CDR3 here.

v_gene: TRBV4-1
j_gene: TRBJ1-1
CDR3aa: ASSQDRGGGKDTEAF

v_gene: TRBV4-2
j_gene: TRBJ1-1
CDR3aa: ASSQEMQGGTEAF

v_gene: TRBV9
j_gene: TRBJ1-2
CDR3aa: ASSGNGQGRYGYT

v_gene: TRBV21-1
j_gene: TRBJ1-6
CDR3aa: ASSPQGQGHSPLH

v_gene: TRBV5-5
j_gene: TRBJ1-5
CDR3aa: ASSLARERPQH

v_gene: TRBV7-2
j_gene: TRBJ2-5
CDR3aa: ASSLQFGETQY

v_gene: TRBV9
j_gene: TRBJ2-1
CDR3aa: ASSERLAGLYNEQF

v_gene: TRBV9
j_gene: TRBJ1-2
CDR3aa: ASSTHGGGYGYT

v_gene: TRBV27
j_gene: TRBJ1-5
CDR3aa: ASSFTHSNQPQH

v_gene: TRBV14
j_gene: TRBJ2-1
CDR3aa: ASSQGGSRIYNEQF

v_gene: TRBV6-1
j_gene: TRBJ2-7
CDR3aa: ASSEAETGEQY

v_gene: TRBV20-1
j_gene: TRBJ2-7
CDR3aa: SAVDNEQY

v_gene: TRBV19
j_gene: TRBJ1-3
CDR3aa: ASSISGGLFGNTIY

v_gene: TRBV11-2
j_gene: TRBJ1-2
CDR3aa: ASSSSGRAGDNYGYT

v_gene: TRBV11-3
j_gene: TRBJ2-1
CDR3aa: ASSLAASGIKYEQF

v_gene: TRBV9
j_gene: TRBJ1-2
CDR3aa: ASSDDRGRSLTNYGYT

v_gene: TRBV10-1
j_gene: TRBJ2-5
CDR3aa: ASSVGETQY

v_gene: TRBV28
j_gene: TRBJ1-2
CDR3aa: ASSHSRHIYGYT

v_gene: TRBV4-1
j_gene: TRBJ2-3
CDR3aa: ASSQDRAGGASDTQY

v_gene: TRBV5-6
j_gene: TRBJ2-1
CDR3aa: ASSPSGVVKGPFGNEQF

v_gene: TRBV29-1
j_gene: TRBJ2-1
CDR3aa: SPRTGPHHEQF

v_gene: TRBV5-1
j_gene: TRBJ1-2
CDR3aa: ASSLAGVYGYT

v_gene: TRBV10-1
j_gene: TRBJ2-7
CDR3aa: ASSPPSGRGEYEQY

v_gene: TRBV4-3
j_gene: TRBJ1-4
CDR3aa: ASSRATGGSVANEKLF

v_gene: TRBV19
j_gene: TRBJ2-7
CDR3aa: ASSSEEYEQY

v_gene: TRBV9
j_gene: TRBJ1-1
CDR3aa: ASARGGTETF

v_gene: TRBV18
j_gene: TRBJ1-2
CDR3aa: ASSPPTGEVRVGYT

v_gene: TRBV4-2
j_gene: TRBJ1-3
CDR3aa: ASSQLSGFNSGNTIY

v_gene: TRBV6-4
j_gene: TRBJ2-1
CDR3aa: ASSDSEGGGNEQF

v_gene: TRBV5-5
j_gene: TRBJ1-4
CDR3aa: ASSLDRVYEKLF

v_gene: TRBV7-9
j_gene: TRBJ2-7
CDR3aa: ASSWSSTYEQY

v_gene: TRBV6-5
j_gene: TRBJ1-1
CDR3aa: ASGAPGPEAF

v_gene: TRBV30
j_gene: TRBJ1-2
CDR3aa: ASFRGSGYGYT

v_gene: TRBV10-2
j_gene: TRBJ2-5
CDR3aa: ASSDPLGLAGGPEETQY

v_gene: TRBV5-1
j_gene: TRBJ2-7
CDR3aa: ASSLNSGHLYEQY

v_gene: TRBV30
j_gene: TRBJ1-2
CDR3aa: AWKYGYGYT

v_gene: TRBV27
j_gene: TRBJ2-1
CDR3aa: ASSLSWASGGIRNEQF

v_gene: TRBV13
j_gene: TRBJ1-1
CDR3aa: ASSSRTGGGTEAF

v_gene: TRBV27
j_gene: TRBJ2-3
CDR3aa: ASTPTGRGETDTQY

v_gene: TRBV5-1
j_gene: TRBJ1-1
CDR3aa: ASSLAQGWNTEAF